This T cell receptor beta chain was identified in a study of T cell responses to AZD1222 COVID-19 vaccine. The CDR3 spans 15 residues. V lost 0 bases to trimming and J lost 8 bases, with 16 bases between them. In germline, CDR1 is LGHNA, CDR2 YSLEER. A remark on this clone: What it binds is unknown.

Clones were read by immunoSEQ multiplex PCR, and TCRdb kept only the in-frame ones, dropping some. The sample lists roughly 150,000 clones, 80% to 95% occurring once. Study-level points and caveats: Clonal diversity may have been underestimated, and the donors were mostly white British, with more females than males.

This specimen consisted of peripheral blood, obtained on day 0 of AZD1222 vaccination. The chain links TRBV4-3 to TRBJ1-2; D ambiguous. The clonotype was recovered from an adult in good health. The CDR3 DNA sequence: TGCGCCAGCAGCCAAGAAGTAAACCATGCGATAGGCTACACCTTC. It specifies CASSQEVNHAIGYTF.